These 28 T cell receptor beta chains came from one sample sequenced in a study of blood T cells in healthy people across ages. A second about 6 to 12 cycle PCR used barcoded and J-beta primers. TCRdb redid the calling of the 5' RACE reads with MiXCR, one entry per CDR3 protein. The sample includes some 320,000 distinct CDR3 sequences, 27% of them seen just once. Sequencing was done on a sample of blood. Receptors were obtained from a woman aged 70-85 years in good health.

The genes are TRBV5-1 and TRBJ2-7, with 9 nucleotides matching TRBD1. The ends lost 0 bases at V and 2 bases at J; junction bases unmatched: 3. Germline CDR1 and CDR2: SGHRS and YFSETQ. The CDR3 contains 15 residues. CDR3 nucleotides: TGCGCCAGCAGCTTGGGTGGGACAGGGACCTACGAGCAGTACTTC. Its protein product is CASSLGGTGTYEQYF.

This clonotype is a singleton in its sample. No conserved phenylalanine or tryptophan is present at the end of the CDR3, so a read error is the likely explanation. The J gene is TRBJ2-5, the V gene TRBV10-3; no clear D. This CDR3 contains 13 residues. Germline CDR1 ENHRY, CDR2 SYGVKD. The V and J ends lost 3 bases and 3 bases respectively, with 8 bases between them. The CDR3 sequence: CAISEAGEETQYL. The CDR3 coding sequence is TGTGCCATCAGTGAAGCAGGAGAAGAGACCCAGTACTTA.

This clonotype appeared a few times. The chain joins TRBV6-2 or TRBV6-3 to TRBJ2-3; D is unresolved. V dropped 8 bases and J dropped 6 bases, with 9 bases sitting between them. CDR3 length equals 11 residues. Germline CDR1 MNHEY, CDR2 SVGEGT. The CDR3 spells CASLKLDTQYF. The CDR3 coding sequence is TGTGCCAGCCTAAAGTTGGATACGCAGTATTTT.

There are many counts of this clonotype. The chain employs TRBV14 and TRBJ1-1, with D possibly TRBD1 on 5 matching bases. Germline values: CDR1 SGHDN, CDR2 FVKESK. V was trimmed by 5 bases and J by 4 bases, leaving 11 bases between them. The CDR3 has 13 amino acids. CDR3 nucleotide sequence: TGTGCCAGCAGCGACGGGGGGACCACTGAAGCTTTCTTT. Protein product: CASSDGGTTEAFF.

In its sample, this clonotype was seen a few times. This chain joins TRBV6-5 and TRBJ2-7; no reliable D call. The V and J ends lost 5 bases and 7 bases respectively, with 9 bases between them. The germline gives CDR1 MNHEY, CDR2 SVGAGI. CDR3 size: 11 residues. CDR3 DNA sequence: TGTGCCAGCAGTGCTCTGGGGGAGCAGTACTTC. Encoded protein: CASSALGEQYF.

This clonotype was counted a few times. V gene TRBV18 combines with J gene TRBJ2-1; D not certain. Per germline, CDR1 KGHSH and CDR2 LQKENI. CDR3 length: 16 amino acids. Between the trimmed V and J ends, which lost 0 bases and 0 bases, there was a span of 9 bases. This CDR3 reads CASSPPLPHSYNEQFF. The CDR3 DNA reads TGTGCCAGCTCACCACCGCTACCCCACTCCTACAATGAGCAGTTCTTC.

This chain connects TRBV7-2 to TRBJ2-5; the D is unclear. Judging by the DNA end, TRBJ2-1 fits better; the J call may be wrong. The CDR3 totals 12 residues. Germline V gene sequence: CDR1 SGHTA, CDR2 FQGNSA. For the CDR3, the DNA is TGTGCCAGCAGCTACAGCAACAATGAGCAGTTCTTC. Its translation: CASSYSNNEQFF.

Points on this clonotype: Since no conserved phenylalanine or tryptophan closes the CDR3, a read error is the likely cause. This chain uses TRBV20-1 with TRBJ2-4; possibly TRBD1 for D (5 bases). CDR1 and CDR2 from the germline V gene are DFQATT and SNEGSKA (reference sequence). The CDR3 covers 12 residues. The DNA for the CDR3 is TGCAGTGCTGACCAGGGTTTTGACATACAGTACCTC. Translated: CSADQGFDIQYL.

The CDR3 protein is CASTPWRAGTQNAEKLFF. CDR3 nucleotide sequence: TGTGCCAGCACTCCCTGGAGGGCAGGAACCCAAAACGCCGAAAAACTGTTTTTT. The V gene is TRBV28, the J gene TRBJ1-4; D is unresolved. CDR1 is MDHEN and CDR2 is SYDVKM in the germline V gene. The CDR3 covers 18 residues. The V end lost 7 bases, the J end lost 8 bases, and 29 bases lay between the germline ends.

This chain uses TRBV11-2 with TRBJ2-5; 13 bases are shared with TRBD2. There are 17 residues in the CDR3. V trimming: 3 bases; J trimming: 4 bases; junction bases outside the gene matches: 8. Germline CDR1 SGHAT, CDR2 FQNNGV. The CDR3 loop is CASSFITGTSGAETQYF. The CDR3 DNA sequence: TGTGCCAGCAGCTTTATTACCGGGACTAGCGGGGCAGAGACCCAGTACTTC.

V and J are TRBV28 and TRBJ2-5; weak D call: TRBD1 (6 bases). This CDR3 comprises 14 residues. The V gene's germline CDR1 is MDHEN and CDR2 SYDVKM. V shed 5 bases and J shed 1 base, with 11 bases lying between them. CDR3 coding DNA: TGTGCCAGCAGTCCGCGGACAGCCCAAGAGACCCAGTACTTC. As protein: CASSPRTAQETQYF.

The chain has TRBV12-3 or TRBV12-4 and TRBJ1-3; D is uncertain. The CDR3 spans 14 residues. Trimming removed 3 bases at V and 4 bases at J, with 10 bases between. CDR3 in amino acids: CASSFQDEGNTIYF. CDR3 DNA: TGTGCCAGCAGTTTTCAGGACGAAGGAAACACCATATATTTT.

The CDR3 region is CASGSLRANSGNTIYF. The CDR3, as DNA: TGTGCCAGCGGTTCATTGAGGGCGAACTCTGGAAACACCATATATTTT. J is TRBJ1-3 and V is TRBV28; unclear D gene. In germline, CDR1 is MDHEN, CDR2 SYDVKM. This CDR3 has 16 residues. The ends were cut back, 8 bases at V and 0 bases at J, with 17 bases in the middle.

This clonotype came up many times. V gene TRBV7-8 combines with J gene TRBJ2-1; tentative D call: TRBD2 (5 bases). The germline V gene encodes CDR1 SGHVS and CDR2 FQNEAQ. The CDR3 has 17 residues. Trimming pared 6 bases from V and 4 bases from J, leaving 22 bases between. The CDR3 is CASSSGIQPRTYNEQFF. The CDR3, as DNA: TGTGCCAGCAGTTCGGGGATTCAGCCGAGAACTTACAATGAGCAGTTCTTC.

With respect to this clonotype: At one of its ends the junction is not consistent with the germline gene, which may arise from a read error. This rearrangement joins TRBV5-1 to TRBJ1-1, with 10 bases matching TRBD1. The CDR3 extends over 18 amino acids. CDR1 is SGHRS and CDR2 is YFSETQ in the germline V gene. The CDR3 DNA sequence: TGCGCCAGCAACTTGCGACAACCGGGACAGGGGCTGAACACTGAAGCTTTCTTT. It translates to CASNLRQPGQGLNTEAFF.

The chain is built from TRBV20-1 and TRBJ1-2; 8 bases fit TRBD1. This CDR3 has 15 residues. Unmatched junction bases numbered 5, after V lost 1 base and J lost 1 base. Germline lookup yields CDR1 DFQATT and CDR2 SNEGSKA (reference sequence). This chain's CDR3 is CSARAGGQDNYGYTF. Here the CDR3 DNA reads TGCAGTGCTAGAGCGGGGGGACAGGATAACTATGGCTACACCTTC.

The rearrangement joins TRBV9 to TRBJ1-4; D unresolved. Germline lookup yields CDR1 SGDLS and CDR2 YYNGEE. The CDR3 sequence is 16 residues long. The V gene lost 3 bases and the J gene lost 3 bases, with 15 bases spanning the gap. The CDR3 nucleotides read TGTGCCAGCAGCGCTTCATGGGGTGTAGCTAATGAAAAACTGTTTTTT. This codes for CASSASWGVANEKLFF.

This clonotype was seen repeatedly, ten times or more. The rearrangement uses TRBV2 and TRBJ2-5; D might be TRBD1 (5 bases). Between the trimmed V and J ends, which lost 7 bases and 5 bases, there was a span of 11 bases. Germline CDR1 is SNHLY and CDR2 is FYNNEI. The CDR3 contains 12 residues. Here the CDR3 reads CASNRGGETQYF. DNA of the CDR3: TGTGCCAGCAATAGGGGTGGGGAGACCCAGTACTTC.

CDR3 coding DNA: TGTGCCAGCAGCTTCTCGGGACTAGTCCTCAATGAGCAGTTCTTC. This gives the protein CASSFSGLVLNEQFF. The chain is built from TRBV7-9 and TRBJ2-1, with TRBD2 matching 8 bases. CDR1 is SEHNR, CDR2 FQNEAQ, per germline (reference sequence). This CDR3 region has 15 residues. V shed 3 bases and J 6 bases; nucleotides not matched to a gene: 7.

The chain has TRBV29-1 and TRBJ1-5, with a possible D match to TRBD1 (5 bases). V lost 6 bases to trimming and J lost 7 bases, with 22 bases between them. The CDR3 runs to 15 residues. The germline V gene has CDR1 SQVTM and CDR2 ANQGSEA. This CDR3 reads CSVLEGLAGEQPQHF. The CDR3 DNA reads TGCAGCGTCCTCGAGGGACTCGCGGGCGAACAGCCCCAGCATTTT.

The gene calls are TRBV11-1 and TRBJ2-1; 8 bases match TRBD2. The germline V gene has CDR1 SGHAT and CDR2 FQDESV (reference sequence). This CDR3 region has 15 residues. J was trimmed by 2 bases and V by 2 bases; bases with no gene match: 2. Here the CDR3 DNA reads TGTGCCAGCAGCTTAACCGGGAGGGCCTACAATGAGCAGTTCTTC. Amino acid sequence: CASSLTGRAYNEQFF.

The chain links TRBV20-1 to TRBJ2-5; 10 nucleotides agree with TRBD1. The tail of the sequence fits TRBJ2-1 better, so the J call may be wrong. Germline-derived CDR1 and CDR2 are DFQATT and SNEGSKA (reference sequence). The CDR3 sequence is 14 residues long. The DNA for the CDR3 is TGCAGTGCCAACCTTGGACAGGGGGGAGATGAGCAGTTCTTC. It is translated as CSANLGQGGDEQFF.

A single count supports this clonotype. V and J are TRBV4-1 and TRBJ2-5, with 12 bases aligning to TRBD2. The J call may be wrong; the DNA end is better matched by TRBJ2-1. The CDR3 is made up of 15 amino acids. Germline-derived CDR1 and CDR2 are MGHRA and YSYEKL. The chain's CDR3 is CASSEASGRGNEQFF. CDR3 nucleotides: TGCGCCAGCAGCGAGGCTAGCGGGAGGGGAAATGAGCAGTTCTTC.

The genes are TRBV2 and TRBJ2-5; D uncertain. The last part of the DNA fits TRBJ2-1 better; the J call may be wrong. CDR3 size: 16 residues. Germline V lookup: CDR1 SNHLY, CDR2 FYNNEI. CDR3 sequence: CASTLGLNPRTNEQFF. CDR3 DNA: TGTGCCAGCACCCTCGGGCTCAATCCAAGAACCAATGAGCAGTTCTTC.

V and J are TRBV20-1 and TRBJ2-5; D may be TRBD1 (6 bases). The assigned J gene may be wrong: the sequence end matches TRBJ2-7 better. Germline assignment: CDR1 DFQATT and CDR2 SNEGSKA (reference sequence). The CDR3 contains 13 residues. The CDR3 DNA sequence: TGCAGTGCCGATGGACAGTTAGCCTACGAGCAGTACTTC. Protein sequence: CSADGQLAYEQYF.

The chain carries TRBV5-1 and TRBJ1-2; D is possibly TRBD1 (6 bases). V lost 4 bases to trimming and J lost 4 bases, with 17 bases between them. The germline V gene has CDR1 SGHRS and CDR2 YFSETQ. CDR3 length: 15 residues. Here the CDR3 DNA reads TGCGCCAGCAGCCCGATGCCTACAGGGACCTATGGCTACACCTTC. Protein sequence: CASSPMPTGTYGYTF.

At least ten counts were recorded for this clonotype. V usage is TRBV10-3 and J usage is TRBJ2-1, with D uncertain. V was clipped by 4 bases and J by 7 bases, with 5 bases between them. Germline-derived CDR1 and CDR2 are ENHRY and SYGVKD. This CDR3 has 11 amino acids. This chain's CDR3 is CAISAANEQFF. The DNA for the CDR3 is TGTGCCATCAGTGCGGCGAATGAGCAGTTCTTC.

The rearrangement joins TRBV25-1 to TRBJ1-2, with 8 nucleotides matching TRBD1. In germline, CDR1 is MGHDK, CDR2 SYGVNS. With 2 bases clipped from V and 5 bases from J, the junction kept 4 bases outside the gene matches. The CDR3 runs 14 residues. The CDR3 region has the DNA TGTGCCAGCAGTGAACCGGGACAGGCTTATGGCTACACCTTC. Protein: CASSEPGQAYGYTF.